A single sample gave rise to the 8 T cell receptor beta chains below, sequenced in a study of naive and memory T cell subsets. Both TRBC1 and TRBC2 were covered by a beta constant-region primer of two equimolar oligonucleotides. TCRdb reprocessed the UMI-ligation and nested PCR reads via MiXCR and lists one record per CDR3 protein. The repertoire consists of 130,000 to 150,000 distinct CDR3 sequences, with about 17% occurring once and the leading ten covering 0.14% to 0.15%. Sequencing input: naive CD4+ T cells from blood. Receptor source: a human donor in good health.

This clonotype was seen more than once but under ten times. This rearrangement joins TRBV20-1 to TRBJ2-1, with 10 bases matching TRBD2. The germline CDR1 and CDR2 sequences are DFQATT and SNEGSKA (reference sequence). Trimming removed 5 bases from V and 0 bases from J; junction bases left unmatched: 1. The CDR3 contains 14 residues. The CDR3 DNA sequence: TGCAGTGCTCGACTAGCGGGCTCCTACAATGAGCAGTTCTTC. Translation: CSARLAGSYNEQFF.

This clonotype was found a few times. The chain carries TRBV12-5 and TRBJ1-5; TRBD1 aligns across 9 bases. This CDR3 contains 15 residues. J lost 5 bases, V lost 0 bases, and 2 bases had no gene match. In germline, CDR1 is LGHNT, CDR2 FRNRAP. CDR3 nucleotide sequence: TGTGCTAGTGGTTTGGTACGGACAGGGGATCAGCCCCAGCATTTT. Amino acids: CASGLVRTGDQPQHF.

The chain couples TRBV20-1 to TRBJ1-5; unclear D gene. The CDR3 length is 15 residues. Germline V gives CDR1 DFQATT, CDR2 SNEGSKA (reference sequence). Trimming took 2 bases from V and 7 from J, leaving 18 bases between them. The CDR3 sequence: CSARIQLTARQPQHF. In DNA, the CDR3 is TGCAGTGCTAGAATACAACTGACGGCAAGACAGCCCCAGCATTTT.

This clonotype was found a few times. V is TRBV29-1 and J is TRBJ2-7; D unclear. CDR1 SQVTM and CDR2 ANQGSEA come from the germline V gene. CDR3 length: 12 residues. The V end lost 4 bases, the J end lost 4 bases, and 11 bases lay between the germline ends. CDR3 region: CSVGAGPYEQYF. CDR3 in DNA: TGCAGCGTTGGCGCAGGCCCATACGAGCAGTACTTC.

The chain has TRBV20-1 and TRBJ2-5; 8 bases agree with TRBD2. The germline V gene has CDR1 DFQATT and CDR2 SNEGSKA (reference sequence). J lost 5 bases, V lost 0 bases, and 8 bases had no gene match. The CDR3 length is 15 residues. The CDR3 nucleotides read TGCAGTGCTAGAGATGCAGCGGGAGCGGGCGAGACCCAGTACTTC. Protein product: CSARDAAGAGETQYF.

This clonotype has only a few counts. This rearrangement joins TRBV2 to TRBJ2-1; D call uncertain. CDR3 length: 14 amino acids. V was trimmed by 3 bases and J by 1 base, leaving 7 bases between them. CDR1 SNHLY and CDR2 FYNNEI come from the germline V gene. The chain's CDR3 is CASSDLVSYNEQFF. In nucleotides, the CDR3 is TGTGCCAGCAGTGACCTGGTATCCTACAATGAGCAGTTCTTC.

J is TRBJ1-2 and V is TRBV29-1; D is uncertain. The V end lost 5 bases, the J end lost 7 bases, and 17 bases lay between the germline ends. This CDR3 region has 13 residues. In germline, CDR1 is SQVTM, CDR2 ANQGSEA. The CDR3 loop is CSVLAREASGYTF. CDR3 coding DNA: TGCAGCGTTTTGGCCCGAGAAGCATCTGGCTACACCTTC.

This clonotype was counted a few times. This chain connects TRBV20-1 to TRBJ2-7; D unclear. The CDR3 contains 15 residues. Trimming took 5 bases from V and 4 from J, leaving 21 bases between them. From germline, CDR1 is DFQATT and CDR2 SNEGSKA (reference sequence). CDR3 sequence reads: CSAVSLAPLGYEQYF. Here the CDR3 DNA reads TGCAGTGCTGTAAGTTTAGCTCCGCTGGGATACGAGCAGTACTTC.